One TCR beta chain is described in this entry. Its antigen is currently unknown. This entry belongs to a study of CXCR3-negative and CXCR3-positive naive CD8 T cells. Study-wide background: With about 1.5 +/- 0.3 million reads per library, the TRB reads numbered roughly 130 million in total.

Germline loops: CDR1 SEHNR, CDR2 FQNEAQ (reference sequence). This CDR3 is built from 14 residues. UMI-labeled 5' RACE TRB cDNA libraries were prepared from the cells. No DNA is given; TCRdb re-called the 5' RACE reads and lists each CDR3 protein once. This sample's table reports about 90,000 distinct CDR3 sequences. General study results and limits: Whereas both naive subsets had comparably high diversity, memory CD8+ cells had much lower diversity. CXCR3-positive naive cells had TRB CDR3s that were more hydrophobic than CXCR3-negative naive cells had.

The source is a human donor in good health. Some clones in this sample may be carry-over from other donors' samples. The chain combines TRBV7-9 with TRBJ1-2; with no DNA, the TCRdb D assignment of TRBD1 cannot be verified. The sample comprised naive CXCR3- CD8+ T cells from blood. Subset in this sample: CD45RO-CCR7+CD27+CD95- naive CD8+ T cells lacking CXCR3 (TNR3-). The CDR3 reads CASSHPGTGEGYTF.